A single sample gave rise to the 22 T cell receptor beta chains below, sequenced in a study of T cells in Graves' hyperthyroidism and ophthalmopathy. RNA transcripts were the template for amplifying TCR beta CDR3 regions. The HTBI set primed first-round TCR CDR3 RT-PCR. TCRdb re-derived calls from the multiplex PCR reads in MiXCR, one entry per CDR3 protein. The sample lists around 300,000 distinct CDR3 sequences; about 13% were seen once. The sequenced sample was blood. The receptors here all came from a middle-aged woman with Graves' hyperthyroidism.

At least ten counts were recorded for this clonotype. The J gene is TRBJ2-2, the V gene TRBV27, with D perhaps matching TRBD2 (6 bases). V lost 6 bases to trimming and J lost 2 bases, with 13 bases between them. In germline, CDR1 is MNHEY, CDR2 SMNVEV (reference sequence). The CDR3 loop spans 15 amino acids. The CDR3 loop is CASSPVGGNTGELFF. In DNA form, the CDR3 reads TGTGCCAGCAGCCCTGTGGGGGGAAACACCGGGGAGCTGTTTTTT.

This clonotype was observed many times. The rearrangement uses TRBV28 and TRBJ2-7; no reliable D call. CDR1 and CDR2 from the germline V gene are MDHEN and SYDVKM. The CDR3 has 12 residues. The V end was cut by 7 bases, the J end by 1 base, with 8 bases between. CDR3 sequence (DNA): TGTGCCAGCACGCATAATTCCTACGAGCAGTACTTC. It yields the protein CASTHNSYEQYF.

The CDR3 here is CATQGSAGGYTF. The CDR3 bases are TGTGCCACCCAGGGGTCCGCAGGGGGCTACACCTTC. The gene calls are TRBV10-3 and TRBJ1-2; maybe TRBD1 (6 bases). With 10 bases removed from V and 8 bases from J, the gap between germline ends came to 17 bases. Germline CDR1 is ENHRY and CDR2 is SYGVKD. This CDR3 has 12 amino acids.

This clonotype was picked up many times. The chain couples TRBV6-1 to TRBJ1-2; tentative D call: TRBD1 (5 bases). Germline lookup yields CDR1 MNHNS and CDR2 SASEGT. Trimming pared 6 bases from V and 8 bases from J, leaving 13 bases between. The CDR3 is 12 amino acids. The CDR3 protein is CASRGGDRGYTF. CDR3 DNA: TGTGCCAGCAGGGGGGGGGATAGGGGCTACACCTTC.

This clonotype was seen only a few times. This chain links TRBV3-1 with TRBJ2-5, with a tentative D call TRBD1 (6 bases). The V end lost 3 bases, the J end lost 5 bases, and 13 bases lay between the germline ends. The CDR3 length is 14 residues. Germline V CDR1 and CDR2: LGHDT, YNNKEL (reference sequence). The CDR3 sequence: CASSHQGLKETQYF. The CDR3 nucleotides read TGTGCCAGCAGCCATCAGGGGCTCAAGGAGACCCAGTACTTC.

This clonotype was counted at least ten times. J is TRBJ2-4 and V is TRBV13, with 8 bases that match TRBD1. The CDR3 sequence is 16 residues long. V lost 5 bases to trimming and J lost 8 bases; unmatched junction nucleotides: 14. Germline CDR1 and CDR2: PRHDT and FYEKMQ (reference sequence). Here the CDR3 DNA reads TGTGCCAGCAGCGGAACCGGACAGGGAGGCCTAGACATTCAGTACTTC. Residues: CASSGTGQGGLDIQYF.

The CDR3 DNA reads TGTGCCAGCACCCGGTCAGATACGCAGTATTTT. It translates to CASTRSDTQYF. The gene calls are TRBV3-1 and TRBJ2-3; no clear D gene. The CDR3 totals 11 residues. Per the germline V gene, CDR1 is LGHDT and CDR2 is YNNKEL (reference sequence). Trimming left V 7 bases short and J 4 bases short, with 6 bases between.

In its sample, this clonotype was seen many times. This chain joins TRBV3-1 and TRBJ2-3; D gene unclear. CDR1 and CDR2 from the germline V gene are LGHDT and YNNKEL (reference sequence). V was trimmed by 3 bases and J by 9 bases, leaving 10 bases between them. The CDR3 is 12 amino acids. This chain's CDR3 is CASSHAPGTQYF. The CDR3 DNA is TGTGCCAGCAGCCATGCCCCTGGCACGCAGTATTTT.

In its sample, this clonotype was seen many times. The chain carries TRBV15 and TRBJ1-4; 9 bases align to TRBD1. Germline CDR1 is LNHNV and CDR2 is YYDKDF (reference sequence). V lost 0 bases to trimming and J lost 4 bases; unmatched junction nucleotides: 9. CDR3 length: 18 amino acids. DNA for the CDR3: TGTGCCACCAGCAGAGATGGGGAGCCGGGACAGGGTAATGAAAAACTGTTTTTT. This codes for CATSRDGEPGQGNEKLFF.

This clonotype was observed a few times. This chain joins TRBV7-3 and TRBJ2-1; D may be TRBD2 (5 bases). V shed 5 bases and J shed 10 bases, with 18 bases lying between them. This CDR3 is 14 amino acids long. CDR1 SGHTA and CDR2 FQGTGA come from the germline V gene. The CDR3 sequence: CASSAMGVPGEQFF. In DNA, the CDR3 is TGTGCCAGCAGCGCGATGGGAGTACCTGGGGAGCAGTTCTTC.

The V and J genes are TRBV12-3 or TRBV12-4 and TRBJ2-7; TRBD1 aligns across 8 bases. The CDR3 covers 13 residues. Unmatched junction bases numbered 8, after V lost 6 bases and J lost 7 bases. CDR3 coding DNA: TGTGCCAGCAGACCCGACAGGGGTGGAGAGCAGTACTTC. Protein: CASRPDRGGEQYF.

This clonotype was recorded many times. The rearrangement joins TRBV6-1 to TRBJ1-6; 8 bases line up with TRBD1. The length of the CDR3 is 16 residues. Germline CDR1 is MNHNS and CDR2 is SASEGT. The V gene end was trimmed by 11 bases and the J gene end by 9 bases; junction bases not matched to a gene: 18. For the CDR3, the DNA is TGTGCCGGACATCCGGGACAGGATACGTACGGTTCACCCCTCCACTTT. The encoded protein is CAGHPGQDTYGSPLHF.

This clonotype was picked up many times. V and J are TRBV6-1 and TRBJ2-5; possibly TRBD1 for D (5 bases). The V and J ends lost 4 bases and 0 bases respectively, with 6 bases between them. The CDR3 has 13 amino acids. Germline lookup yields CDR1 MNHNS and CDR2 SASEGT. Here the CDR3 reads CASSGQNQETQYF. The CDR3 DNA is TGTGCCAGCAGTGGACAGAACCAAGAGACCCAGTACTTC.

This clonotype was picked up many times. The gene calls are TRBV30 and TRBJ1-3; 8 positions agree with TRBD1. After removal of 6 bases from V and 6 bases from J, the junction contained 7 bases not matched to a gene. The CDR3 runs to 13 residues. Per the germline V gene, CDR1 is GTSNPN and CDR2 is SVGIG (reference sequence). DNA of the CDR3: TGTGCCTGTATAGACAGGGGAAAAAACACCATATATTTT. Its protein is CACIDRGKNTIYF.

This clonotype was detected many times. CDR3 residues: CASSEERGSGYGYTF. DNA of the CDR3: TGTGCCAGCAGTGAAGAAAGGGGCAGTGGCTATGGCTACACCTTC. The rearrangement joins TRBV2 to TRBJ1-2; tentatively, D is TRBD1 (5 bases). The germline CDR1 and CDR2 sequences are SNHLY and FYNNEI. V was clipped by 1 base and J by 4 bases, with 13 bases between them. The CDR3 length is 15 residues.

This clonotype was picked up many times. The chain joins TRBV20-1 to TRBJ2-7; D is uncertain. Trimming took 5 bases from V and 3 from J, leaving 20 bases between them. Germline values: CDR1 DFQATT, CDR2 SNEGSKA (reference sequence). The CDR3 is made up of 15 amino acids. CDR3 bases: TGCAGTGCTGATAACCCGTCCAGCGCTAACTACGAGCAGTACTTC. This translates into CSADNPSSANYEQYF.

This clonotype was seen many times. The chain joins TRBV3-1 to TRBJ1-1, with a tentative D call TRBD1 (5 bases). Germline V lookup: CDR1 LGHDT, CDR2 YNNKEL (reference sequence). The CDR3 has 14 residues. V was clipped by 5 bases and J by 0 bases, with 10 bases between them. CDR3 sequence (DNA): TGTGCCAGCAGCGACGACAGAATGAACACTGAAGCTTTCTTT. Protein product: CASSDDRMNTEAFF.

In its sample, this clonotype was seen many times. CDR3 in DNA: TGCAGTGCTAGAGACGGGGTTTCGGGTCAGCCCCAGCATTTT. Its translation: CSARDGVSGQPQHF. The J gene is TRBJ1-5, the V gene TRBV20-1; D remains unclear. The CDR3 is 14 residues long. The ends were cut back, 0 bases at V and 6 bases at J, with 12 bases in the middle. The V gene's germline CDR1 is DFQATT and CDR2 SNEGSKA (reference sequence).

This clonotype appeared many times. The gene calls are TRBV29-1 and TRBJ2-3; 8 bases match TRBD1. With 6 bases clipped from V and 4 bases from J, the junction kept 3 bases outside the gene matches. The CDR3 totals 12 residues. Germline CDR1 reads SQVTM; CDR2 reads ANQGSEA. CDR3 nucleotides: TGCAGCGTCGCAGGGGGCGCAGATACGCAGTATTTT. As protein: CSVAGGADTQYF.

This clonotype was counted many times. This chain links TRBV6-1 with TRBJ1-5; a weak D match, TRBD1 (5 bases). Germline-derived CDR1 and CDR2 are MNHNS and SASEGT. The V and J ends lost 7 bases and 2 bases respectively, with 12 bases between them. CDR3 size: 14 residues. The CDR3 reads CASTPGPRNQPQHF. The CDR3, as DNA: TGTGCCAGCACTCCAGGGCCCCGCAATCAGCCCCAGCATTTT.

The chain recombines TRBV28 with TRBJ2-2, with no clear D. This CDR3 is 14 amino acids long. Per the germline V gene, CDR1 is MDHEN and CDR2 is SYDVKM. V dropped 3 bases and J dropped 0 bases, with 5 bases sitting between them. The CDR3 spells CASSFLSNTGELFF. In nucleotides, the CDR3 is TGTGCCAGCAGTTTTTTATCGAACACCGGGGAGCTGTTTTTT.

This clonotype was counted ten times or more. The chain links TRBV18 to TRBJ2-1; unclear D gene. The V and J ends lost 3 bases and 8 bases respectively, with 5 bases between them. This CDR3 has 11 amino acids. CDR1 and CDR2 from the germline V gene are KGHSH and LQKENI. For the CDR3, the DNA is TGTGCCAGCTCACCCATGGATGAGCAGTTCTTC. Translated, it gives CASSPMDEQFF.